A single sample is the source of the 16 T cell receptor beta chains below, sequenced in a study of blood T cell repertoires in COVID-19. This table comes from immunoSEQ multiplex PCR, and its TCRdb copy is limited to in-frame clones, with some not included. Among 150,000 to 200,000 clones listed, around 76% were seen once. The sample comprised PBMCs or T cells enriched from blood (not recorded which). These receptors came from a woman in her fifties or sixties with acute COVID-19.

This rearrangement joins TRBV3-1 (or the pseudogene TRBV3-2) to TRBJ1-5; a possible D gene is TRBD1 (6 bases). V was cut by 0 bases and J by 0 bases, with 9 bases left in between. CDR1 LGHDT and CDR2 YNNKEL come from the germline V gene (reference sequence). This CDR3 region has 16 residues. CDR3: CASSQDRGHSNQPQHF. DNA for the CDR3: TGTGCCAGCAGCCAAGATAGGGGACATAGCAATCAGCCCCAGCATTTT.

This clone was seen repeatedly, ten times or more. The J gene is TRBJ1-3, the V gene TRBV12-3 or TRBV12-4; TRBD1 might be the D (5 bases). V was pared by 5 bases and J by 9 bases, with 14 bases between. This CDR3 has 13 amino acids. CDR3 region: CASSQRGISTIYF. The CDR3 DNA sequence: TGTGCCAGCAGTCAACGGGGGATTAGCACCATATATTTT.

The chain has TRBV30 and TRBJ2-3; TRBD2 matches at 8 bases. This CDR3 spans 13 amino acids. From germline, CDR1 is GTSNPN and CDR2 SVGIG (reference sequence). Trimming at V came to 0 bases and at J to 7 bases, leaving 3 bases not matched to a gene. The CDR3 is CAWSVIAGNTQYF. The CDR3 DNA reads TGTGCCTGGAGTGTTATAGCGGGGAATACGCAGTATTTT.

The chain carries TRBV19 and TRBJ1-4; D remains ambiguous. This CDR3 comprises 12 residues. Trimming removed 6 bases from V and 5 bases from J, with 7 bases in between. Germline-derived CDR1 and CDR2 are LNHDA and SQIVND (reference sequence). CDR3 coding DNA: TGTGCCAGTAGACAGTACAATGAAAAACTGTTTTTT. Encoded protein: CASRQYNEKLFF. Full variable domain (outside the CDR3, taken from reference TRBV19 and TRBJ1-4): DGGITQSPKYLFRKEGQNVTLSCEQNLNHDAMYWYRQDPGQGLRLIYYSQIVNDFQKGDIAEGYSVSREKKESFPLTVTSAQKNPTAFYLCASRQYNEKLFFGSGTQLSVL.

V gene TRBV19 combines with J gene TRBJ1-6, with 8 positions matching TRBD1. The trim removed 8 bases at V and 10 bases at J, leaving 10 bases unmatched. CDR3 length: 14 residues. Per the germline V gene, CDR1 is LNHDA and CDR2 is SQIVND (reference sequence). CDR3 sequence (DNA): TGTGCCAGTCGCCAGGCGACAGGGGTCTCACCCCTCCACTTT. It is translated as CASRQATGVSPLHF.

This chain links TRBV30 with TRBJ1-2; TRBD1 aligns across 9 bases. The V and J ends lost 3 bases and 9 bases, in that order; junction bases with no gene match: 5. Germline V lookup: CDR1 GTSNPN, CDR2 SVGIG (reference sequence). This CDR3 comprises 12 residues. CDR3 sequence (DNA): TGTGCCTGGAGCCGGGACAGGGTCCGCTACACCTTC. It translates to CAWSRDRVRYTF. The whole variable domain, filled in from reference TRBV30 and TRBJ1-2, reads SQTIHQWPATLVQPVGSPLSLECTVEGTSNPNLYWYRQAAGRGLQLLFYSVGIGQISSEVPQNLSASRPQDRQFILSSKKLLLSDSGFYLCAWSRDRVRYTFGSGTRLTVV.

The V gene is TRBV9, the J gene TRBJ2-5, with 9 positions matching TRBD2. With 3 bases clipped from V and 4 bases from J, the junction kept 16 bases outside the gene matches. The CDR3 runs to 18 residues. Germline CDR1 is SGDLS and CDR2 is YYNGEE. The CDR3 DNA reads as TGTGCCAGCAGCGCTCTCGGGCTAGCGGGGTTTCAGGGAGAGACCCAGTACTTC. Its protein is CASSALGLAGFQGETQYF.

The CDR3 region has the DNA TGTGCCAGCAGCGCTGGAGTTAGCAATCAGCCCCAGCATTTT. It yields the protein CASSAGVSNQPQHF. The J gene is TRBJ1-5, the V gene TRBV7-6; D gene uncertain. The CDR3 spans 14 residues. CDR1 and CDR2 (germline): SGHVS, FNYEAQ. The V end lost 5 bases, the J end lost 0 bases, and 8 bases lay between the germline ends. Based on the CDR3 plus reference TRBV7-6 and TRBJ1-5, the full variable domain is GAGVSQSPRYKVTKRGQDVALRCDPISGHVSLYWYRQALGQGPEFLTYFNYEAQQDKSGLPNDRFSAERPEGSISTLTIQRTEQRDSAMYRCASSAGVSNQPQHFGDGTRLSIL.

The V and J genes are TRBV6-5 and TRBJ2-6; D might be TRBD1 (6 bases). Trimming removed 4 bases at V and 2 bases at J, with 12 bases between. CDR3 size: 16 residues. In germline, CDR1 is MNHEY, CDR2 SVGAGI. The CDR3 nucleotides are TGTGCCAGCAGTTGGTCAGGGGTTGCTGGGGCCAACGTCCTGACTTTC. It translates to CASSWSGVAGANVLTF.

V and J are TRBV18 and TRBJ2-2; TRBD1 agrees at 9 bases. The CDR3 runs to 15 residues. CDR1 is KGHSH and CDR2 is LQKENI in the germline V gene. V dropped 3 bases and J dropped 6; count of bases not matched to a gene: 5. CDR3 protein: CASSPDRGLSGELFF. DNA for the CDR3: TGTGCCAGCTCACCGGACAGGGGACTCTCCGGGGAGCTGTTTTTT.

The V and J genes are TRBV28 and TRBJ1-2, with D maybe TRBD1 (5 bases). The CDR3 has 14 residues. V lost 9 bases and J 4 bases, leaving 18 bases between the germline ends. The germline CDR1 and CDR2 sequences are MDHEN and SYDVKM. The CDR3 here is CASLLREGRYGYTF. The CDR3 DNA follows: TGTGCCAGTCTCCTTAGGGAGGGGCGCTATGGCTACACCTTC.

This clone was seen only once. This sequence joins TRBV6-5 and TRBJ2-2; D is perhaps TRBD1 (5 bases). This CDR3 has 13 amino acids. Trimming removed 8 bases at V and 0 bases at J, with 7 bases between. CDR1 and CDR2 (germline): MNHEY, SVGAGI. The DNA of the CDR3 is TGTGCCAGCCAACAGGCGAACACCGGGGAGCTGTTTTTT. This encodes CASQQANTGELFF.

This sequence joins TRBV10-3 and TRBJ1-4, with TRBD1 identical over 9 bases. This CDR3 has 13 amino acids. V was pared by 8 bases and J by 7 bases, with 5 bases of the junction left unmatched. Germline V lookup: CDR1 ENHRY, CDR2 SYGVKD. The CDR3 sequence is CAIGGQGGEKLFF. The CDR3 nucleotides read TGTGCCATCGGGGGACAGGGCGGTGAAAAACTGTTTTTT.

This rearrangement joins TRBV5-1 to TRBJ1-2; D perhaps matches TRBD1 (6 bases). The length of the CDR3 is 17 residues. Trimming removed 3 bases at V and 0 bases at J, with 18 bases between. Germline CDR1 and CDR2: SGHRS and YFSETQ. CDR3 sequence reads: CASSSGQTGQANYGYTF. The CDR3 nucleotides read TGCGCCAGCAGCTCCGGGCAAACAGGGCAAGCTAACTATGGCTACACCTTC.

V and J are TRBV18 and TRBJ1-1; the D gene is possibly TRBD1 (6 bases). This CDR3 is built from 15 residues. CDR1 KGHSH and CDR2 LQKENI come from the germline V gene. V was pared by 4 bases and J by 0 bases, with 12 bases between. The CDR3 region is CASSLSQGMNTEAFF. The DNA for the CDR3 is TGTGCCAGCTCACTTTCTCAGGGGATGAACACTGAAGCTTTCTTT.

The chain joins TRBV28 to TRBJ2-3, with D possibly being TRBD2 (5 bases). CDR3 length: 14 amino acids. Looked up from germline, CDR1 is MDHEN and CDR2 is SYDVKM. Between the trimmed V and J ends, which lost 5 bases and 5 bases, there was a span of 14 bases. The CDR3 is CASSLLSAGDTQYF. CDR3 DNA sequence: TGTGCCAGCAGTCTACTTAGCGCAGGAGATACGCAGTATTTT.